Listed below are T cell receptor beta chains from one sample, sequenced in a study of vaccination and CD4 T cells after COVID-19. These receptors' targets are unknown. From the PCR reads, TCRdb called clonotypes with MiXCR, one entry per CDR3 protein. The sample includes approximately 10,000 distinct CDR3 sequences, about two fifths of them seen just once. Sequenced material: CD4+ T cells from blood, cultured in vitro. The receptors come from a human donor in good health. The CDR3 runs from the conserved cysteine through the conserved F or W. Each record gives: clone size, J gene, V gene, D gene, CDR3 protein, CDR3 DNA. A D gene is named only where the DNA matches it firmly. Some rows have no size entry. The others give once, few or many, or a class for an expanded clone.

- TRBJ2-1 TRBV21-1 - CASSKRGGTKYNEQFF TGTGCCAGCAGCAAAAGGGGGGGAACTAAATACAATGAGCAGTTCTTC
few TRBJ1-2 TRBV6-1 TRBD1 CASSDRGGQDYGYTF TGTGCCAGCAGTGACAGAGGTGGACAGGACTATGGCTACACCTTC
- TRBJ2-1 TRBV19 - CASSIDRNEQFF TGTGCCAGTAGTATAGATCGGAATGAGCAGTTCTTC
few TRBJ2-2 TRBV7-6 - CASSMPRTVRSTGELFF TGTGCCAGCAGCATGCCTCGGACGGTGCGAAGCACCGGGGAGCTGTTTTTT
few TRBJ1-1 TRBV9 - CASSPNPRRGEAFF TGTGCCAGCAGCCCAAATCCGAGGCGCGGTGAAGCTTTCTTT
- TRBJ1-2 TRBV4-1 - CASSSRTVEYGYTF TGCGCCAGCAGCTCTCGGACCGTAGAGTATGGCTACACCTTC
- TRBJ2-7 TRBV20-1 - CSADRDNAYEQYF TGCAGTGCTGACCGGGACAATGCCTACGAGCAGTACTTC
few TRBJ2-5 TRBV19 - CASSGRETQYF TGTGCCAGTAGTGGACGAGAGACCCAGTACTTC
- TRBJ1-5 TRBV2 TRBD1 CASSVLSRGLNQPQHF TGTGCCAGCAGTGTGCTTTCCAGGGGGCTCAATCAGCCCCAGCATTTT
few TRBJ2-1 TRBV6-1 - CASSRWGAVNEQFF TGTGCCAGCAGCAGGTGGGGGGCCGTGAATGAGCAGTTCTTC
few TRBJ2-2 TRBV9 TRBD1 CASSQGQGARTGELFF TGTGCCAGCAGCCAAGGACAGGGGGCGCGCACCGGGGAGCTGTTTTTT
few TRBJ2-2 TRBV7-8 TRBD1 CASRRDRPNTGELFF TGTGCCAGCAGGAGGGACAGACCGAACACCGGGGAGCTGTTTTTT
- TRBJ2-5 TRBV20-1 - CSASPGRETQYF TGCAGTGCTAGTCCGGGGCGAGAGACCCAGTACTTC
- TRBJ2-7 TRBV7-3 - CASSHLGGQSEQYF TGTGCCAGCAGCCATCTGGGGGGACAGTCAGAGCAGTACTTC
few TRBJ1-2 TRBV30 - CAWSVGAPTDYTF TGTGCCTGGAGTGTGGGGGCGCCGACCGACTACACCTTC
once TRBJ1-1 TRBV30 - CAWSSSGQLKAFF TGTGCCTGGAGTTCCTCTGGACAGCTTAAAGCTTTCTTT
- TRBJ2-5 TRBV20-1 - CSARLAGGVETQYF TGCAGTGCTAGATTGGCAGGGGGGGTAGAGACCCAGTACTTC
- TRBJ2-5 TRBV19 TRBD2 CASSKLAGEAETQYF TGTGCCAGTTCTAAACTAGCGGGAGAGGCGGAGACCCAGTACTTC
- TRBJ2-7 TRBV20-1 TRBD2 CSAGSGTSGGSEQYF TGCAGTGCAGGATCGGGGACTAGCGGGGGGTCCGAGCAGTACTTC
- TRBJ2-7 TRBV4-2 - CASSQDIGRGYEQYF TGTGCCAGCAGCCAAGATATAGGTCGGGGCTACGAGCAGTACTTC
- TRBJ2-2 TRBV6-2/TRBV6-3 - CASKGGGIITGELFF TGTGCCAGCAAGGGGGGCGGGATTATCACCGGGGAGCTGTTTTTT
few TRBJ1-5 TRBV2 TRBD1 CASRSHRGRGNQPQHF TGTGCCAGCAGGAGCCACAGGGGGCGAGGGAATCAGCCCCAGCATTTT
- TRBJ2-2 TRBV7-2 TRBD2 CASSSRMTSGLNTGELFF TGTGCCAGCAGCTCCAGGATGACTAGCGGTTTGAACACCGGGGAGCTGTTTTTT
few TRBJ2-2 TRBV10-2 - CASSFRGGHTGELFF TGCGCCAGCAGTTTTAGGGGCGGGCACACCGGGGAGCTGTTTTTT
- TRBJ1-1 TRBV7-8 - CASSLVLGASEAFF TGTGCCAGCAGCTTAGTTCTTGGGGCGAGCGAAGCTTTCTTT
few TRBJ1-1 TRBV15 - CATSRRRGTEAFF TGTGCCACCAGCAGAAGAAGGGGGACTGAAGCTTTCTTT
few TRBJ2-3 TRBV7-9 - CASSRERGTDTQYF TGTGCCAGCAGCCGTGAAAGGGGCACAGATACGCAGTATTTT
- TRBJ1-5 TRBV20-1 - CSASGDQLQHF TGCAGTGCTAGCGGTGATCAGCTCCAGCATTTT
- TRBJ2-7 TRBV20-1 - CSALAGRGYEQYF TGCAGTGCTTTGGCGGGACGGGGCTACGAGCAGTACTTC
few TRBJ2-1 TRBV25-1 TRBD2 CASSDASGIYNEQFF TGTGCCAGCAGTGACGCTAGCGGGATTTACAATGAGCAGTTCTTC
few TRBJ2-5 TRBV2 - CASNSVPLETQYF TGTGCCAGCAACTCAGTTCCACTGGAGACCCAGTACTTC
few TRBJ2-5 TRBV20-1 - CSARDVVEQETQYF TGCAGTGCTAGAGATGTGGTGGAGCAAGAGACCCAGTACTTC
- TRBJ2-7 TRBV6-1 - CASKGGALVTSYEQYF TGTGCCAGCAAGGGGGGGGCGTTGGTAACCTCCTACGAGCAGTACTTC
- TRBJ2-3 TRBV7-2 - CASSLFPRGTDTQYF TGTGCCAGCAGCTTATTTCCCAGGGGCACAGATACGCAGTATTTT
- TRBJ2-3 TRBV6-2/TRBV6-3 - CASIEGPLGTDTQYF TGTGCCAGCATTGAGGGCCCACTGGGTACAGATACGCAGTATTTT
- TRBJ2-5 TRBV7-9 - CASSLKSPILGETQYF TGTGCCAGCAGCTTAAAGTCCCCTATACTGGGGGAGACCCAGTACTTC
- TRBJ2-7 TRBV7-9 - CASSPRVAFEQYF TGTGCCAGCAGCCCCCGAGTCGCCTTCGAGCAGTACTTC
medium-sized TRBJ1-5 TRBV27 TRBD1 CASRKGGQSNQPQHF TGTGCCAGCAGGAAGGGGGGACAGAGCAATCAGCCCCAGCATTTT
few TRBJ1-1 TRBV6-2/TRBV6-3 - CASSQQNTEAFF TGTGCCAGCAGTCAGCAGAACACTGAAGCTTTCTTT
- TRBJ1-6 TRBV28 - CASSNSYNSPLHF TGTGCCAGCAGTAACAGTTATAATTCACCCCTCCACTTT